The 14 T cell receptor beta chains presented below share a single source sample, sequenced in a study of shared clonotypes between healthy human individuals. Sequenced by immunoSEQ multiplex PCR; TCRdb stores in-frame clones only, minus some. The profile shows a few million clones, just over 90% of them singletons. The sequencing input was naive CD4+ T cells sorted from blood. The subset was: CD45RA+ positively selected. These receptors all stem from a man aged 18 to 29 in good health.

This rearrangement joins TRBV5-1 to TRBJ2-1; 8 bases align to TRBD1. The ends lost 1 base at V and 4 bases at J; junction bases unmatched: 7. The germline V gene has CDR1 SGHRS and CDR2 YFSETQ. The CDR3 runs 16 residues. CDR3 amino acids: CASSLNPGQEYNEQFF. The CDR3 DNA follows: TGCGCCAGCAGCTTGAATCCGGGACAGGAATACAATGAGCAGTTCTTC.

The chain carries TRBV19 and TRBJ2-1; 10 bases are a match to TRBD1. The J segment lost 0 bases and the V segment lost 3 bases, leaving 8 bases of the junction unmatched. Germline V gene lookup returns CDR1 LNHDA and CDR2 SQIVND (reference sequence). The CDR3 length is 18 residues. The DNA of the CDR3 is TGTGCCAGTAGTATCCTCGACAGGGGGCGCATCTCCTACAATGAGCAGTTCTTC. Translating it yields CASSILDRGRISYNEQFF.

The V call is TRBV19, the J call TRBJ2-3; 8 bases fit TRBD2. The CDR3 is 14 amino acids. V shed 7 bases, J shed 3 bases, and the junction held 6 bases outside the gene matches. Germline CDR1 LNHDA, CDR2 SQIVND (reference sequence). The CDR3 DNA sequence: TGTGCCAGTACCCCAGGACTAGCTACAGATACGCAGTATTTT. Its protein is CASTPGLATDTQYF.

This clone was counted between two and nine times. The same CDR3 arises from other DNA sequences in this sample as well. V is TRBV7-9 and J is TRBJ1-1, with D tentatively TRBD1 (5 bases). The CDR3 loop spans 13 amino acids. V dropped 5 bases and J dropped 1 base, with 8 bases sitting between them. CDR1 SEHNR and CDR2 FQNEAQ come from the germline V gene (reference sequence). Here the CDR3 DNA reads TGTGCCAGCAGCGTTGGACAGAACACTGAAGCTTTCTTT. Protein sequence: CASSVGQNTEAFF.

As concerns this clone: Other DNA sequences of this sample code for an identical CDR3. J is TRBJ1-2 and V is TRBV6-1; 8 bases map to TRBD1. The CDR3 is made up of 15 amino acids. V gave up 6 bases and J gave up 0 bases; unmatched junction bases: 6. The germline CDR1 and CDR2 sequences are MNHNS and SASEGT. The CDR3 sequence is CASRKTGASNYGYTF. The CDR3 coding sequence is TGTGCCAGCAGGAAGACAGGGGCCTCTAACTATGGCTACACCTTC.

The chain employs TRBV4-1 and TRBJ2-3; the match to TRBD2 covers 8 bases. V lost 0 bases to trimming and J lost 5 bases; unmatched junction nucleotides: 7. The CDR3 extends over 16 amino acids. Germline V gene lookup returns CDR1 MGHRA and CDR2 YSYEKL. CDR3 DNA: TGCGCCAGCAGCCAAGATACGGGAGGGCCCGGAGATACGCAGTATTTT. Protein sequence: CASSQDTGGPGDTQYF.

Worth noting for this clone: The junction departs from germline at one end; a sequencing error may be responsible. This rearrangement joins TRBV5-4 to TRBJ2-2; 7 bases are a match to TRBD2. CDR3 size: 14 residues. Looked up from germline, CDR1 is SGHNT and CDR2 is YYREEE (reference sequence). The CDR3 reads CASRLGRENGELFF. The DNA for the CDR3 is TGTGCCAGCAGGTTGGGGCGGGAGAACGGGGAGCTGTTTTTT.

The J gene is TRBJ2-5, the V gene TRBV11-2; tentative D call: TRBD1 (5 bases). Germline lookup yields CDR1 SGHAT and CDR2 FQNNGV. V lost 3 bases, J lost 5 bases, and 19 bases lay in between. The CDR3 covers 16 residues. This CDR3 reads CASSFVSGHPVETQYF. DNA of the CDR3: TGTGCCAGCAGCTTCGTATCCGGACACCCGGTGGAGACCCAGTACTTC. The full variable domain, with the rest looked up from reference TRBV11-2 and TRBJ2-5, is EAGVAQSPRYKIIEKRQSVAFWCNPISGHATLYWYQQILGQGPKLLIQFQNNGVVDDSQLPKDRFSAERLKGVDSTLKIQPAKLEDSAVYLCASSFVSGHPVETQYFGPGTRLLVL.

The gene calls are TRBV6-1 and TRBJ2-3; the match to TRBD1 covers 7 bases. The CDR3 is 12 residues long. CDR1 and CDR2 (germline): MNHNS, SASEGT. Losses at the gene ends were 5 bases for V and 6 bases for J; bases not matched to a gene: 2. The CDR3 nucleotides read TGTGCCAGCAGTCTACAGGGGGATACGCAGTATTTT. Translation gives CASSLQGDTQYF.

This CDR3 reads CASSYSWDRADGYTF. For the CDR3, the DNA is TGTGCCAGCAGTTACTCTTGGGACAGGGCTGATGGCTACACCTTC. The chain recombines TRBV6-5 with TRBJ1-2; 9 nucleotides line up with TRBD1. The CDR3 spans 15 residues. With 0 bases clipped from V and 6 bases from J, the junction kept 5 bases outside the gene matches. Germline V gives CDR1 MNHEY, CDR2 SVGAGI.

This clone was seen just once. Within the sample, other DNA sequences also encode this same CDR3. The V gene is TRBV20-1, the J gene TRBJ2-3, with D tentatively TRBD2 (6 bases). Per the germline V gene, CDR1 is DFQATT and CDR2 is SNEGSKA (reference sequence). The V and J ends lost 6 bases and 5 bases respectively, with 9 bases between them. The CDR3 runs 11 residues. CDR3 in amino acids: CSARRVDTQYF. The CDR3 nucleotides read TGCAGTGCCCGGAGGGTAGATACGCAGTATTTT.

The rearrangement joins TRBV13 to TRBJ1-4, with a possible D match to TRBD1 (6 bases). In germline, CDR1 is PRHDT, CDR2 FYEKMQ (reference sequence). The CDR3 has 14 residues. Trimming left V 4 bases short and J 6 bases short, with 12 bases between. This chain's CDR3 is CASSSRGPYEKLFF. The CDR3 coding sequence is TGTGCCAGCAGCTCTCGGGGGCCCTATGAAAAACTGTTTTTT.

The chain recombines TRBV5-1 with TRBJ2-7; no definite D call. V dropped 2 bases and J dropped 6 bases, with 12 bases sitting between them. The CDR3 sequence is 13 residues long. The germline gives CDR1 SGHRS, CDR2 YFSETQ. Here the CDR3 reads CASSLAGDGEQYF. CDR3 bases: TGCGCCAGCAGCTTAGCAGGAGACGGCGAGCAGTACTTC. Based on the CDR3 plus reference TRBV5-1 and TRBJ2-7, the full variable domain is KAGVTQTPRYLIKTRGQQVTLSCSPISGHRSVSWYQQTPGQGLQFLFEYFSETQRNKGNFPGRFSGRQFSNSRSEMNVSTLELGDSALYLCASSLAGDGEQYFGPGTRLTVT.

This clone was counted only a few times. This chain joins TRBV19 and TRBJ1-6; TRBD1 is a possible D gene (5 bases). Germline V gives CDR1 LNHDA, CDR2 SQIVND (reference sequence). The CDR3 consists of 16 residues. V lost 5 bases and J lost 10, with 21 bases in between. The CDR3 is CASSRRDSGGLSPLHF. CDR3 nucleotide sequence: TGTGCCAGTAGTCGTCGGGACTCCGGGGGATTATCACCCCTCCACTTT.